This T cell receptor beta chain was identified during a study of blood T cell repertoires in COVID-19. Trimming took 2 bases from V and 7 from J; bases not matched to a gene: 8. The CDR3 contains 15 residues. Germline CDR1 SGDLS, CDR2 YYNGEE. Participants were aged about 18 to 95 years, lived in under 30 US areas, and enrolled virtually. Cohort 3 donors counted as recovered after two negative PCRs, clearance, or resolved symptoms. In the original processing: Scientists estimated how many nucleated cells there were by amplifying reference gene primers. Assay used: immunoSEQ multiplex PCR; TCRdb lists only in-frame clones, some missing. V, J and clone size are those of that table, while D and trimming were read from the DNA. The sample comprises over 300,000 clones, nearly 90% of which are singletons, and approximately 5% rests with the top ten.

Input material: PBMCs or T cells enriched from blood (not recorded which). This receptor was taken from a woman in her 30s who had recovered from COVID-19. J is TRBJ1-5 and V is TRBV9, with 8 bases aligning to TRBD1. Here the CDR3 reads CASSVDRVSEQPQHF. The DNA for the CDR3 is TGTGCCAGCAGCGTGGACAGGGTTTCGGAACAGCCCCAGCATTTT.